This T cell receptor beta chain was captured by sequencing in a study of OX40 agonist ivuxolimab in advanced cancers. Study in general: Patients were treated with ivuxolimab, an agonistic anti-OX40 (CD134) antibody. Partial responses were achieved by three patients, one with hepatocellular carcinoma and two with cutaneous melanoma.

The protocol was immunoSEQ multiplex PCR, while the TCRdb copy is restricted to in-frame clones and leaves out a portion. This table has 55,000 or so clones, 75% to 90% appearing once. The trim removed 5 bases at V and 1 base at J, leaving 12 bases unmatched. This CDR3 spans 18 amino acids. Germline V gene sequence: CDR1 SGHTA, CDR2 FQGNSA. Study-wide findings and caveats: Clonal expansion in partial responders at 0.1-3.0 mg/kg ranked among the lowest. Researchers report that CD8+ T cells had, on average, more expanded clones than CD4+.

Details on this clone: No antigen is known for it.

The sample in question was CD4+ or CD8+ T cells sorted from blood, obtained in a trial of the OX40 agonist ivuxolimab. The chain carries TRBV7-2 and TRBJ2-7, with 12 positions matching TRBD2. The sequence derives from an adult with an advanced solid tumor such as melanoma, head and neck, liver or kidney cancer. CDR3 bases: TGTGCCAGCAGCCCCGCCGGCCTAGCGGGAGGGTGGTCCTACGAGCAGTACTTC. It is translated as CASSPAGLAGGWSYEQYF. Full variable domain (outside the CDR3, taken from reference TRBV7-2 and TRBJ2-7): GAGVSQSPSNKVTEKGKDVELRCDPISGHTALYWYRQSLGQGLEFLIYFQGNSAPDKSGLPSDRFSAERTGGSVSTLTIQRTQQEDSAVYLCASSPAGLAGGWSYEQYFGPGTRLTVT.